This TCR beta chain was sequenced for a study of T-cell memory formation after mild COVID-19. About the study: The TCR clusters were mostly specific to one donor.

As concerns this clonotype: As yet, its antigen is unknown.

TCRdb processed the 5' RACE reads anew with MiXCR; each CDR3 protein has one entry. The sample has 200,000 to 250,000 distinct CDR3 sequences, more than 8% seen once. Notes on the study in general: Prior to infection, memory already included some responding clones, suggesting cross-reactive memory joined. CD4/CD8 balance characterized clones contracting day 15 to 85, and CD4+ skew characterized later expanders.

What was sequenced was PBMCs or a T cell subset sorted from them (not recorded which). The clonotype was recovered from a man aged 18 to 29 who had mild COVID-19 (a few samples of this study predate the infection). Cell type and time point are not known.

For the CDR3, the DNA is TGTGCCAGCATGAGACCAGGGGAGACCCAGTACTTC. This encodes CASMRPGETQYF. The gene calls are TRBV28 and TRBJ2-5; weak D call: TRBD1 (5 bases). V lost 7 bases, J lost 5 bases, and 11 bases lay in between. CDR1 MDHEN and CDR2 SYDVKM come from the germline V gene. The CDR3 runs to 12 residues.